Listed here are 30 T cell receptor beta chains from one sample, sequenced in a study of T cell clonality in common variable immunodeficiency. Libraries were prepared by immunoSEQ multiplex PCR; TCRdb keeps only in-frame clonotypes and omits some of them. This repertoire holds about 52,000 clones, and none appear only once. The sequencing sample was made of peripheral blood mononuclear cells. These receptors were collected from a person aged 18 to 70 in good health.

This clone was seen repeatedly, ten times or more. The read gets to within 3 residues of the CDR3 end, and the germline J gene fills in the rest. This chain joins TRBV7-2 and TRBJ2-1; 16 nucleotides line up with TRBD2. The V and J ends lost 3 bases and 8 bases, in that order; junction bases with no gene match: 1. The CDR3 is 15 amino acids. CDR1 is SGHTA, CDR2 FQGNSA, per germline. CDR3 region: CASSFGTSGRDEQFF. The DNA read from the CDR3 is TGTGCCAGCAGCTTCGGGACTAGCGGGAGGGATGAG.

As to this clone: The read stops 3 residues short of the end of the CDR3; the missing end is completed from the germline J gene. V and J are TRBV7-6 and TRBJ2-1; D is perhaps TRBD1 (6 bases). Germline V CDR1 and CDR2: SGHVS, FNYEAQ. This CDR3 has 15 amino acids. V dropped 2 bases and J dropped 8 bases, with 16 bases sitting between them. CDR3 region: CASSLRLQGGDEQFF. CDR3 DNA, as far as it was read: TGTGCCAGCAGCTTACGGTTACAGGGTGGGGATGAG.

This clone was seen repeatedly, ten times or more. The read terminates 3 residues ahead of where the CDR3 ends, so the germline J gene completes it. The V call is TRBV30, the J call TRBJ2-5, with D perhaps matching TRBD1 (5 bases). V lost 2 bases, J lost 0 bases, and 7 bases lay in between. CDR1 and CDR2 from the germline V gene are GTSNPN and SVGIG (reference sequence). CDR3 length equals 13 residues. The DNA read from the CDR3 is TGTGCCTGGAGTAAGGGGTACCAAGAGACC. Translation: CAWSKGYQET. The whole CDR3 sequence is CAWSKGYQETQYF.

This clone was seen at least ten times. The read finishes 3 residues shy of the CDR3 end, and the germline J gene is used to complete it. The rearrangement links TRBV20-1 to TRBJ2-2, with a tentative D call TRBD2 (7 bases). Germline lookup yields CDR1 DFQATT and CDR2 SNEGSKA (reference sequence). The CDR3 spans 15 residues. CDR3 bases read: TGCAGTGCTAGCTCGGGGGGCGGGTATAATTCACCG. Translated: CSASSGGGYNSP. The full CDR3 is CSASSGGGYNSPLFF.

This clone was observed many times. The missing CDR3 end, 3 residues past where the read stops, is filled in from the germline J gene. The genes are TRBV5-5 and TRBJ2-3; 8 nucleotides align to TRBD1. The CDR3 has 15 amino acids. The V segment lost 2 bases and the J segment 2 bases; nucleotides outside the gene matches: 4. Germline CDR1 reads SGHKS; CDR2 reads YYEKEE (reference sequence). This CDR3 is CASSLLRGPTDTQYF. Partial CDR3 DNA: TGTGCCAGCAGCTTACTCAGGGGGCCCACAGATACG.

This clone was seen only a few times. The read finishes 3 residues shy of the CDR3 end, and the germline J gene is used to complete it. The V call is TRBV20-1, the J call TRBJ1-1, with unresolved D. The V end lost 0 bases, the J end lost 6 bases, and 8 bases lay between the germline ends. Per germline, CDR1 DFQATT and CDR2 SNEGSKA (reference sequence). This CDR3 contains 12 residues. The CDR3 region is CSARDEGAEAFF. The covered CDR3 bases are TGCAGTGCTAGAGATGAGGGTGCTGAA.

This clone was found many times. Partial CDR3 DNA: TGTGCCTGGAGTGTAGTAGTTGGGACC. It is translated as CAWSVVVGT. The CDR3, in full, reads CAWSVVVGTQYF. The V and J genes are TRBV30 and TRBJ2-5; D is unclear. The sequence runs out 3 residues before the end of the CDR3; the remainder is reconstructed from the germline J gene. The germline V and J ends were trimmed by 0 bases and 7 bases, with 9 bases remaining between them. This CDR3 has 12 amino acids. CDR1 is GTSNPN, CDR2 SVGIG, per germline (reference sequence).

This clone was observed at least ten times. The observed sequence ends 3 residues before the CDR3 terminus, with the missing tail filled in from the germline J gene. The rearrangement joins TRBV20-1 to TRBJ1-3; D ambiguous. The CDR3 spans 15 residues. Per germline, CDR1 DFQATT and CDR2 SNEGSKA (reference sequence). V was cut by 0 bases and J by 0 bases, with 9 bases left in between. The covered CDR3 bases are TGCAGTGCTAGAGATATGAGCCTCTCTGGAAACACC. Encoded protein: CSARDMSLSGNT. The entire CDR3 is CSARDMSLSGNTIYF.

This clone has at least ten counts. CDR3 bases read: TGTGCCTGGAGTAGGGGACAGGGTAATGAAAAA. This encodes CAWSRGQGNEK. The entire CDR3 protein reads CAWSRGQGNEKLFF. The chain is built from TRBV30 and TRBJ1-4, with 9 bases matching TRBD1. Sequencing ends 3 residues short of the CDR3 end; the germline J gene provides the rest. Germline loops: CDR1 GTSNPN, CDR2 SVGIG (reference sequence). This CDR3 contains 14 residues. After removal of 2 bases from V and 4 bases from J, the junction contained 2 bases not matched to a gene.

There are many counts of this clone. Partial CDR3 DNA: TGCAGTGCTAGAGATCTACAGGAGGGGGGGGAGACC. Its protein product is CSARDLQEGGET. The entire CDR3 is CSARDLQEGGETQYF. This chain connects TRBV20-1 to TRBJ2-5; the D gene is possibly TRBD2 (7 bases). The CDR3 end is not reached by the read, which stops 3 residues before it; the germline J gene fills it in. V was shortened by 0 bases and J by 5 bases, with 16 bases between the two germline ends. CDR3 length: 15 amino acids. Germline CDR1 and CDR2: DFQATT and SNEGSKA (reference sequence).

This clone appeared a few times. Read sequence stops 3 residues before the CDR3 end, and the germline J gene provides the missing end. The chain joins TRBV11-2 to TRBJ2-7, with 8 bases that match TRBD2. The CDR3 extends over 15 amino acids. V was clipped by 5 bases and J by 2 bases; unmatched bases: 8. The germline gives CDR1 SGHAT, CDR2 FQNNGV. CDR3 amino acids: CASSLSSGGAYEQYF. The CDR3 DNA, read in part, is TGTGCCAGCAGCCTATCGAGCGGGGGTGCCTACGAG.

Remarks on this clone: The CDR3 goes on 3 residues after the read ends, and that part is filled in from the germline J gene. J is TRBJ1-5 and V is TRBV5-3; 10 nucleotides match TRBD1. TRBV5-3 has ORF status, its function being uncertain. The CDR3 is 15 amino acids. V was pared by 5 bases and J by 5 bases, with 7 bases of the junction left unmatched. The covered CDR3 bases are TGTGCCAGAAGACCCGGGACAGGGGAGGATCAGCCC. It translates to CARRPGTGEDQP. The full CDR3 reads CARRPGTGEDQPQHF.

This clone was seen at least ten times. One junction end disagrees with the germline gene, perhaps due to a read error. The CDR3 DNA, read in part, is TGCGCCAGCAGCCAAGATATAGGGACAGGTCCCTACGAG. Amino acid sequence: CASSQDIGTGPYE. The whole CDR3 protein is CASSQDIGTGPYEQYF. The J gene is TRBJ2-7, the V gene TRBV4-2; 8 bases align to TRBD1. The read comes to an end 3 residues before the CDR3 does, leaving the germline J gene to fill in the end. The CDR3 runs to 16 residues. CDR1 is LGHNA, CDR2 YNFKEQ, per germline.

This clone was seen ten or more times. The junction differs from germline at one of its ends, possibly a read error. The read ends 3 residues before the CDR3 terminus; that terminus is restored from the germline J gene. V and J are TRBV7-7 and TRBJ2-2; 7 nucleotides align to TRBD2. This CDR3 region has 17 residues. Looked up from germline, CDR1 is SSHAT and CDR2 is FNYEAQ (reference sequence). CDR3 residues: CASSLDVSGRFSGELFF. The CDR3 bases that were read are TGTGCTAGCAGCTTAGATGTTAGCGGGCGCTTCTCCGGGGAG.

This clone was detected many times. The read ends 3 residues shy of where the CDR3 ends; the end is completed using the germline J gene. The chain has TRBV19 and TRBJ2-1; no definite D call. The CDR3 is 14 amino acids. Germline-derived CDR1 and CDR2 are LNHDA and SQIVND (reference sequence). Trimming cost V 7 bases and J 5 bases, with 15 bases left between them. Partial CDR3 DNA: TGTGCCAGTAATCCTTTGGCGGCCCACAATGAG. Translation: CASNPLAAHNE. The CDR3 reads in full as CASNPLAAHNEQFF.

This clone was observed at least ten times. The CDR3 is cut off 3 residues early in the read; its end comes from the germline J gene. The J gene is TRBJ2-1, the V gene TRBV10-1; 10 bases line up with TRBD1. Germline V CDR1 and CDR2: WNHNN, SYGVQD (reference sequence). The V and J ends lost 6 bases and 8 bases, in that order; junction bases with no gene match: 13. The CDR3 contains 16 residues. The part of the CDR3 DNA that was read is TGCGCCAGCAGAAAAAATTTTATGGACAGGGGGGATGAG. Protein: CASRKNFMDRGDE. From start to end, the CDR3 is CASRKNFMDRGDEQFF.

This clone was counted many times. From the germline J gene comes the end of the CDR3, since the read stops 3 residues before it. The genes are TRBV7-3 and TRBJ2-1, with 10 bases that match TRBD2. V was clipped by 0 bases and J by 9 bases; unmatched bases: 5. The CDR3 contains 15 residues. Germline V gene lookup returns CDR1 SGHTA and CDR2 FQGTGA. The covered CDR3 bases are TGTGCCAGCAGCTTAACTAGCGGGAGGTTTGGTGAG. It encodes CASSLTSGRFGE. The complete CDR3 protein is CASSLTSGRFGEQFF.

As regards this clone: The read finishes 3 residues shy of the CDR3 end, and the germline J gene is used to complete it. This chain links TRBV5-1 with TRBJ2-1, with 11 bases that match TRBD2. Germline assignment: CDR1 SGHRS and CDR2 YFSETQ. This CDR3 is 14 amino acids long. Germline trimming cut 6 bases from V and 7 bases from J; bases unmatched to any gene: 6. CDR3 DNA (partial): TGCGCCAGCACGCTAGCGGGAGGAATAAATGAG. Amino acids: CASTLAGGINE. In full, the CDR3 reads CASTLAGGINEQFF.

This clone was seen at least ten times. The CDR3 extends 3 residues past the end of the read, so its final part is completed from the germline J gene. The gene calls are TRBV29-1 and TRBJ1-1, with D perhaps TRBD1 (6 bases). The CDR3 spans 13 residues. The V gene's germline CDR1 is SQVTM and CDR2 ANQGSEA. Between the trimmed V and J ends, which lost 3 bases and 4 bases, there was a span of 12 bases. CDR3 in amino acids: CSVDGGSFTEAFF. The part of the CDR3 DNA that was read is TGCAGCGTTGATGGGGGCTCTTTCACTGAA.

This clone was found many times. From the germline J gene comes the end of the CDR3, since the read stops 3 residues before it. This chain links TRBV5-1 with TRBJ1-4, with TRBD1 identical over 9 bases. CDR3 length: 14 residues. CDR1 is SGHRS and CDR2 is YFSETQ in the germline V gene. J lost 8 bases, V lost 2 bases, and 4 bases had no gene match. CDR3 bases read: TGCGCCAGCAGCTTAGGGACAGGGAAGGAAAAA. Translated: CASSLGTGKEK. The full-length CDR3 reads as CASSLGTGKEKLFF.

This clone was found many times. The observed sequence ends 3 residues before the CDR3 terminus, with the missing tail filled in from the germline J gene. The chain joins TRBV12-5 to TRBJ2-7; 8 bases agree with TRBD1. Trimming cost V 7 bases and J 4 bases; bases outside gene matches: 9. The CDR3 runs 14 residues. Per the germline V gene, CDR1 is LGHNT and CDR2 is FRNRAP. The CDR3 bases that were read are TGTGCTAGTGCGTTCTTGGGACAGGAATACGAG. Amino acid sequence: CASAFLGQEYE. The entire CDR3 is CASAFLGQEYEQYF.

This clone was counted many times. The DNA ends 3 residues before the CDR3 does, and the rest of the CDR3 is filled in from the germline J gene. This chain joins TRBV19 and TRBJ2-7; TRBD2 matches 7 bases. The CDR3 contains 13 residues. CDR1 LNHDA and CDR2 SQIVND come from the germline V gene (reference sequence). V lost 3 bases and J lost 6; bases outside the gene matches: 5. The sequenced CDR3 bases are TGTGCCAGTAGTATGTGGCGGGAGAGCGAG. This gives the protein CASSMWRESE. Given in full, the CDR3 is CASSMWRESEQYF.

Only a few counts were recorded for this clone. Read data end 3 residues before the CDR3 end; the end is taken from the germline J gene. The chain is built from TRBV5-6 and TRBJ2-5, with TRBD2 as a possible D gene (5 bases). CDR1 is SGHDT, CDR2 YYEEEE, per germline. The CDR3 is 15 residues long. The covered CDR3 bases are TGTGCCAGCAGCCTAGGGCCGGCTAGCACAGATACC. Its translation: CASSLGPASTDT. The complete CDR3 reads CASSLGPASTDTQYF. Looking up the rest from reference TRBV5-6 and TRBJ2-5 gives the full variable domain: DAGVTQSPTHLIKTRGQQVTLRCSPKSGHDTVSWYQQALGQGPQFIFQYYEEEERQRGNFPDRFSGHQFPNYSSELNVNALLLGDSALYLCASSLGPASTDTQYFGPGTRLLVL.

This clone was picked up many times. The DNA ends 3 residues before the CDR3 does, and the rest of the CDR3 is filled in from the germline J gene. The V and J genes are TRBV12-3 or TRBV12-4 and TRBJ1-4; 10 bases agree with TRBD1. The CDR3 runs 16 residues. Trimming took 3 bases from V and 1 from J; bases not matched to a gene: 2. The sequenced CDR3 bases are TGTGCCAGCAGTTTTAGGACAGGGGGAACTAATGAAAAA. Translated, it gives CASSFRTGGTNEK. The full CDR3 protein is CASSFRTGGTNEKLFF.

This clone was recorded at least ten times. The CDR3 extends 3 residues past the end of the read, so its final part is completed from the germline J gene. The rearrangement links TRBV18 to TRBJ2-7; the match to TRBD1 covers 10 bases. V was pared by 4 bases and J by 0 bases, with 6 bases of the junction left unmatched. The length of the CDR3 is 16 residues. Germline V gene data show CDR1 as KGHSH and CDR2 as LQKENI. Incomplete CDR3 DNA: TGTGCCAGCTCACTACCCGGGACAGGGGCCTCCTACGAG. Its protein product is CASSLPGTGASYE. The whole CDR3 is CASSLPGTGASYEQYF. The complete variable domain, with remaining parts taken from reference TRBV18 and TRBJ2-7, reads NAGVMQNPRHLVRRRGQEARLRCSPMKGHSHVYWYRQLPEEGLKFMVYLQKENIIDESGMPKERFSAEFPKEGPSILRIQQVVRGDSAAYFCASSLPGTGASYEQYFGPGTRLTVT.

This clone has ten or more counts. The observed sequence ends 3 residues before the CDR3 terminus, with the missing tail filled in from the germline J gene. The rearrangement uses TRBV29-1 and TRBJ1-6, with 7 positions matching TRBD1. After removal of 4 bases from V and 10 bases from J, the junction contained 7 bases not matched to a gene. The V gene's germline CDR1 is SQVTM and CDR2 ANQGSEA. The CDR3 is 13 residues long. The sequenced part of the CDR3 DNA is TGCAGCGTTGGGGACAGCCGCGGCTCACCC. This sequence encodes CSVGDSRGSP. From start to end, the CDR3 is CSVGDSRGSPLHF. Looking up the rest from reference TRBV29-1 and TRBJ1-6 gives the full variable domain: SAVISQKPSRDICQRGTSLTIQCQVDSQVTMMFWYRQQPGQSLTLIATANQGSEATYESGFVIDKFPISRPNLTFSTLTVSNMSPEDSSIYLCSVGDSRGSPLHFGNGTRLTVT.

This clone was seen at least ten times. The read comes to an end 3 residues before the CDR3 does, leaving the germline J gene to fill in the end. The gene calls are TRBV7-9 and TRBJ1-6; TRBD1 matches at 10 bases. V was pared by 5 bases and J by 7 bases, with 5 bases of the junction left unmatched. In germline, CDR1 is SEHNR, CDR2 FQNEAQ (reference sequence). The CDR3 is made up of 15 amino acids. CDR3 amino acids: CASSDRQGANSPLHF. The covered CDR3 bases are TGTGCCAGCAGCGACAGACAGGGGGCGAATTCACCC. The complete variable domain, with remaining parts taken from reference TRBV7-9 and TRBJ1-6, reads DTGVSQNPRHKITKRGQNVTFRCDPISEHNRLYWYRQTLGQGPEFLTYFQNEAQLEKSRLLSDRFSAERPKGSFSTLEIQRTEQGDSAMYLCASSDRQGANSPLHFGNGTRLTVT.

There are many counts of this clone. The CDR3 extends 3 residues past the end of the read, so its final part is completed from the germline J gene. This chain joins TRBV14 and TRBJ2-2; D unresolved. CDR3 size: 14 residues. Germline V gene sequence: CDR1 SGHDN, CDR2 FVKESK. Trimming removed 4 bases from V and 4 bases from J, with 10 bases in between. The CDR3 sequence is CASSPHGGTGELFF. The CDR3 bases that were read are TGTGCCAGCAGCCCTCATGGCGGCACCGGGGAG.

This clone was seen repeatedly, ten times or more. The chain's CDR3 is CASSLVGGGNTEAFF. The DNA read from the CDR3 is TGCGCCAGCAGCTTGGTAGGAGGGGGAAACACTGAA. The V and J genes are TRBV5-1 and TRBJ1-1; D is perhaps TRBD1 (6 bases). The sequenced fragment ends 3 residues before the CDR3 boundary, so the rest is inferred from the germline J gene. CDR3 length: 15 residues. Germline lookup yields CDR1 SGHRS and CDR2 YFSETQ. With 0 bases removed from V and 2 bases from J, the gap between germline ends came to 11 bases. The variable domain in full, with the rest retrieved from reference TRBV5-1 and TRBJ1-1, is KAGVTQTPRYLIKTRGQQVTLSCSPISGHRSVSWYQQTPGQGLQFLFEYFSETQRNKGNFPGRFSGRQFSNSRSEMNVSTLELGDSALYLCASSLVGGGNTEAFFGQGTRLTVV.

This clone was detected ten times or more. The CDR3 goes on 3 residues after the read ends, and that part is filled in from the germline J gene. J is TRBJ2-1 and V is TRBV7-9; TRBD2 might be the D (7 bases). Germline V gene lookup returns CDR1 SEHNR and CDR2 FQNEAQ (reference sequence). The CDR3 is 13 amino acids. Trimming took off 6 bases at V and 6 bases at J, with 12 bases between the two ends. This CDR3 is CASSWGGRNEQFF. The sequenced part of the CDR3 DNA is TGTGCCAGCAGTTGGGGGGGGCGCAATGAG.